Below, one T cell receptor beta chain is given with its context. CDR3 length equals 14 residues. The germline CDR1 and CDR2 sequences are SNHLY and FYNNEI. V lost 1 base and J lost 7; bases outside the gene matches: 3. These data belong to a study of T cells after yellow fever vaccination. The authors made TCR cDNA by 5'RACE template switching, adding a universal primer site and UMIs. Via MiXCR, TCRdb re-called the 5' RACE reads, giving one row per CDR3 protein. Of around 320,000 distinct CDR3 sequences in the sample, about 11% were seen once. V and J are TRBV2 and TRBJ2-3; the match to TRBD2 covers 9 bases. This receptor was identified in a man younger than 35 who received the YFV17D yellow fever vaccine. The starting material was CD4+ T cells sorted from PBMCs, obtained 45 days after the yellow fever booster vaccination. The CDR3 sequence is CASSEEAGGNTQYF. For the CDR3, the DNA is TGTGCCAGCAGTGAAGAGGCGGGGGGGAATACGCAGTATTTT.